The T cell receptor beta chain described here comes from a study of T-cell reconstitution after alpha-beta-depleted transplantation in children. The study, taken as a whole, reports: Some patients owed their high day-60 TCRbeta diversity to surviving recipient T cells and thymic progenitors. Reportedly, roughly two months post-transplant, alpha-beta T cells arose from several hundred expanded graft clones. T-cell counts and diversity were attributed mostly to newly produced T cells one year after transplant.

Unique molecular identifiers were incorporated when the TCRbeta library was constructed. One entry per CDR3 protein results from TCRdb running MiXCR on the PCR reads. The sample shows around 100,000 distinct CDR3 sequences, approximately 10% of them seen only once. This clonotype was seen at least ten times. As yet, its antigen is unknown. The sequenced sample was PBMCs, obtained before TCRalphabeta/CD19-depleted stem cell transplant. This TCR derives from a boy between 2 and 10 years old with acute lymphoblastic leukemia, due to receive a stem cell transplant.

CDR3 loop: CASSSGLAGNEQYF. CDR3 in DNA: TGTGCCAGCAGCTCCGGACTAGCGGGTAACGAGCAGTACTTC. The chain joins TRBV7-9 to TRBJ2-7, with 11 bases identical to TRBD2. Germline CDR1 SEHNR, CDR2 FQNEAQ (reference sequence). The CDR3 sequence is 14 residues long. Germline trimming cut 4 bases from V and 5 bases from J; bases unmatched to any gene: 4.